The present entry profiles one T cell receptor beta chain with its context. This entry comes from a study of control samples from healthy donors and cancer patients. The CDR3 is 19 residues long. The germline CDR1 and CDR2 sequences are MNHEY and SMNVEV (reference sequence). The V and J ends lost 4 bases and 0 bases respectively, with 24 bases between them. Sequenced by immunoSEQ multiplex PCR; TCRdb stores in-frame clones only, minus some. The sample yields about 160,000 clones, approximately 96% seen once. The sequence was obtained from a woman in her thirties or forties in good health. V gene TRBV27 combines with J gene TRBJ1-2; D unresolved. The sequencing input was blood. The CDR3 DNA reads TGTGCCAGCAGTTCAACACACCCAGGACTGCAATTTACTAACTATGGCTACACCTTC. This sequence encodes CASSSTHPGLQFTNYGYTF.